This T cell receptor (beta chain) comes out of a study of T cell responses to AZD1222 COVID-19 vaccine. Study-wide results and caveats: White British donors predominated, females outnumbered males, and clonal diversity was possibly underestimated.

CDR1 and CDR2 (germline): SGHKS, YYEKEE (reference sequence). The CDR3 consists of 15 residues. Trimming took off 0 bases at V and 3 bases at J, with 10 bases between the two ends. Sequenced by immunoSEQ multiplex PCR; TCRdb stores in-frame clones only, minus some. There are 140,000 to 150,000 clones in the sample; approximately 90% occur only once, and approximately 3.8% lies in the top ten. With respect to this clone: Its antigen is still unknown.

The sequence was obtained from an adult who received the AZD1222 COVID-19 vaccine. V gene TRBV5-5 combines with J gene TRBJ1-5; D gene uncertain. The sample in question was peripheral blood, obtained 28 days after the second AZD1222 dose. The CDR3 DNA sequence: TGTGCCAGCAGCTTGGCTACTTATAACAATCAGCCCCAGCATTTT. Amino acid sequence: CASSLATYNNQPQHF.